The subject of this entry is one T cell receptor beta chain. Its target is not known. Since all of the isolated RNA was reverse transcribed, expressed TCRB transcripts were what got sequenced. Generated by immunoSEQ multiplex PCR, the TCRdb table keeps only in-frame clones and is missing some. The table lists 600,000 to 750,000 clones, over 10% of them singletons. This sample is drawn from a study of beta chain features in type 1 diabetes. Study as a whole: The number of sorted cells examined across all samples was around 98 million. Notes on the study in general: The study found moderately but significantly shorter TCRB CDR3s in all four CD4+ subsets of Type 1 diabetes patients. A pattern of fewer insertions and more deletions at VDJ junctions was seen in type 1 diabetes patients.

The specimen was naive CD4+ T cells from blood. The TCR was taken from a man younger than 45 with type 1 diabetes.

Here the CDR3 reads CASSSSTGANSPLHF. DNA for the CDR3: TGTGCCAGCAGCTCGTCAACAGGGGCCAATTCACCCCTCCACTTT. This chain links TRBV9 with TRBJ1-6; 7 nucleotides align to TRBD1. J was trimmed by 7 bases and V by 4 bases; bases with no gene match: 8. CDR3 length: 15 residues. The germline gives CDR1 SGDLS, CDR2 YYNGEE.